This TCR beta chain was documented in a study of OX40 agonist ivuxolimab in advanced cancers. Germline loops: CDR1 SGHAT, CDR2 FQDESV (reference sequence). V lost 5 bases to trimming and J lost 3 bases, with 8 bases between them. CDR3 length equals 12 residues. With respect to this clone: Its antigen is as yet unknown.

General study results and limits: The mean number of expanded clones was higher in CD8+ T cells than in CD4+.

TCRdb's table, derived via immunoSEQ multiplex PCR, lists solely in-frame clones and lacks some. The data hold approximately 76,000 clones, with 80% to 95% observed a single time. The sequencing here drew on CD4+ or CD8+ T cells sorted from blood, taken in a trial of the OX40 agonist ivuxolimab. The chain uses TRBV11-1 and TRBJ2-7, with TRBD1 as a possible D gene (5 bases). This TCR came from an adult with an advanced solid tumor such as melanoma, head and neck, liver or kidney cancer. The CDR3 coding sequence is TGTGCCAGCAGCCCTCAGGGCTACGAGCAGTACTTC. The encoded protein is CASSPQGYEQYF.